What follows are 8 T cell receptor beta chains derived from one specimen sequenced in a study of blood T cell repertoires in COVID-19. Profiled with immunoSEQ multiplex PCR; TCRdb holds only in-frame clones, not every one. Seen here are some 160,000 clones, around 87% observed once, and the top ten hold around 6.7%. Sequenced input: PBMCs or T cells enriched from blood (not recorded which). The receptors come from a woman in her fifties or sixties who had recovered from COVID-19.

This clone was seen once. The V gene is TRBV7-2, the J gene TRBJ2-5; possible D gene TRBD1, 6 bases. The V and J ends lost 0 bases and 5 bases respectively, with 13 bases between them. In germline, CDR1 is SGHTA, CDR2 FQGNSA. CDR3 length: 15 residues. Here the CDR3 reads CASSLAAGVRETQYF. The CDR3 bases are TGTGCCAGCAGCTTAGCGGCAGGGGTGAGGGAGACCCAGTACTTC. Full variable domain (remainder filled in from reference TRBV7-2 and TRBJ2-5): GAGVSQSPSNKVTEKGKDVELRCDPISGHTALYWYRQSLGQGLEFLIYFQGNSAPDKSGLPSDRFSAERTGGSVSTLTIQRTQQEDSAVYLCASSLAAGVRETQYFGPGTRLLVL.

The rearrangement uses TRBV30 and TRBJ1-2; no clear D gene. Germline CDR1 is GTSNPN and CDR2 is SVGIG (reference sequence). CDR3 length: 11 amino acids. The chain's CDR3 is CVTDNRYGYTF. The CDR3, as DNA: TGTGTCACCGACAATCGGTATGGCTACACCTTC.

The chain carries TRBV25-1 and TRBJ2-5; 8 nucleotides agree with TRBD1. Looked up from germline, CDR1 is MGHDK and CDR2 is SYGVNS. The CDR3 length is 15 residues. Trimming at V came to 4 bases and at J to 3 bases, leaving 7 bases not matched to a gene. CDR3 loop: CASSALDREKETQYF. Here the CDR3 DNA reads TGTGCCAGCAGTGCCTTGGACAGGGAGAAAGAGACCCAGTACTTC.

V gene TRBV4-1 combines with J gene TRBJ2-7; TRBD1 is a possible D gene (5 bases). V gave up 1 base and J gave up 5 bases, with 15 bases separating them. The CDR3 covers 15 residues. CDR1 is MGHRA, CDR2 YSYEKL, per germline. CDR3 nucleotide sequence: TGCGCCAGCAGCCAAGTTGGCCCAGGGCTGGACGAGCAGTACTTC. It specifies CASSQVGPGLDEQYF.

The CDR3 DNA sequence: TGTGCCAGTAGTGCCTTCGGGACAGGGCATTCACCCCTCCACTTT. It encodes CASSAFGTGHSPLHF. The rearrangement joins TRBV19 to TRBJ1-6, with 9 bases lining up with TRBD1. The CDR3 length is 15 residues. Germline loops: CDR1 LNHDA, CDR2 SQIVND (reference sequence). V was clipped by 5 bases and J by 8 bases; unmatched bases: 7.

The genes are TRBV27 and TRBJ2-1; 16 positions match TRBD2. Germline V gene lookup returns CDR1 MNHEY and CDR2 SMNVEV (reference sequence). Trimming removed 2 bases from V and 7 bases from J; junction bases left unmatched: 2. The CDR3 is 16 amino acids. The CDR3 here is CASSLMGLAGGNEQFF. The CDR3 region has the DNA TGTGCCAGCAGTTTAATGGGACTAGCGGGGGGGAATGAGCAGTTCTTC.

This clone has just a few counts. The chain employs TRBV4-3 and TRBJ1-3, with D possibly being TRBD1 (5 bases). Germline CDR1 LGHNA, CDR2 YSLEER. CDR3 length: 15 amino acids. V lost 3 bases to trimming and J lost 7 bases, with 16 bases between them. The CDR3 nucleotides read TGCGCCAGCAGCCAGACTCTGGGGGAGGGGAACACCATATATTTT. This sequence encodes CASSQTLGEGNTIYF.

This clone occurred a few times. This chain uses TRBV15 with TRBJ2-3; 7 nucleotides agree with TRBD1. The junction had 9 bases not matched to a gene; V was cut back by 2 bases and J by 1 base. This CDR3 is built from 17 residues. CDR1 is LNHNV and CDR2 is YYDKDF in the germline V gene (reference sequence). CDR3 nucleotides: TGTGCCACCAGCAGACCCCCTAGACAGGGCCGCACAGATACGCAGTATTTT. This translates into CATSRPPRQGRTDTQYF.